This entry concerns a single T cell receptor (beta chain). These data are taken from a study of blood T cell repertoires in COVID-19. In germline, CDR1 is MNHNS, CDR2 SASEGT. The CDR3 has 19 amino acids. The junction had 23 bases not matched to a gene; V was cut back by 3 bases and J by 7 bases. Study processing details: Reference gene primer amplification gave nucleated cell count estimates. Generated by immunoSEQ multiplex PCR, the TCRdb table keeps only in-frame clones and is missing some. The V and J calls and clone size are taken from that table; D and trimming were inferred from the DNA. The profile covers about 98,000 clones, with around four fifths appearing a single time and 9.8% taken by the ten largest.

This TCR was recovered from a man aged 60 to 69 with active or convalescent COVID-19. The sample consisted of peripheral blood. The chain has TRBV6-1 and TRBJ2-5, with 7 bases identical to TRBD1. This CDR3 is CASSETGIAQEGYRRTQYF. For the CDR3, the DNA is TGTGCCAGCAGTGAGACAGGGATAGCCCAAGAGGGGTATCGGAGGACCCAGTACTTC.